This T cell receptor (beta chain) was recovered during a study of OX40 agonist ivuxolimab in advanced cancers. A single count supports this clone. Produced via immunoSEQ multiplex PCR; TCRdb's table is partial and in-frame only. This table has about 72,000 clones, around 89% appearing once. The V and J ends lost 4 bases and 3 bases respectively, with 12 bases between them. CDR1 is SEHNR and CDR2 is FQNEAQ in the germline V gene (reference sequence). This CDR3 has 15 residues. The sample consisted of CD4+ or CD8+ T cells sorted from blood, taken in a trial of the OX40 agonist ivuxolimab. The chain carries TRBV7-9 and TRBJ1-4, with D possibly being TRBD1 (5 bases). This TCR was sampled from an adult with an advanced solid tumor such as melanoma, head and neck, liver or kidney cancer. DNA of the CDR3: TGTGCCAGCAGCTCGGCCAGGGTTTCTAATGAAAAACTGTTTTTT. This encodes CASSSARVSNEKLFF.